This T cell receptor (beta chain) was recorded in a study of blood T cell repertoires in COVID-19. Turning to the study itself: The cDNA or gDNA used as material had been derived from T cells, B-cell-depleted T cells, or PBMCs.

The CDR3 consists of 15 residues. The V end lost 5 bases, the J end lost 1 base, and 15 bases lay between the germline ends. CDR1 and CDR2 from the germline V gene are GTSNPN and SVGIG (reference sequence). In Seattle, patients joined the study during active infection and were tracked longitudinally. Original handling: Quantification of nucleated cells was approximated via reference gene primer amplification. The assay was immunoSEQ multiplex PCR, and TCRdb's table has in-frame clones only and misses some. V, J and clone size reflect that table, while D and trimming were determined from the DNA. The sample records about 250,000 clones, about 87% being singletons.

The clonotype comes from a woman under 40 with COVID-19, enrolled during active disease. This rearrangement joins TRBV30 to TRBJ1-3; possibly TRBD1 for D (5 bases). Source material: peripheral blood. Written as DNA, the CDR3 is TGTGCCTGGGAGGCCCAGACAGCTTCTGGAAACACCATATATTTT. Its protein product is CAWEAQTASGNTIYF.